This TCR beta chain derives from a study of blood T cell repertoires in COVID-19. This table comes from immunoSEQ multiplex PCR, and its TCRdb copy is limited to in-frame clones, with some not included. This sample has about 250,000 clones, with roughly 88% found just once. V lost 6 bases, J lost 1 base, and 12 bases lay in between. Germline V lookup: CDR1 MNHEY, CDR2 SMNVEV (reference sequence). This CDR3 is built from 14 residues. Sample: peripheral blood. V gene TRBV27 combines with J gene TRBJ2-5, with a weak D call TRBD2 (6 bases). The origin of this receptor is a woman aged 80 or older with COVID-19, enrolled during active disease. The CDR3 sequence is CASSRGLPQETQYF. DNA of the CDR3: TGTGCCAGCAGCCGGGGACTGCCCCAAGAGACCCAGTACTTC.